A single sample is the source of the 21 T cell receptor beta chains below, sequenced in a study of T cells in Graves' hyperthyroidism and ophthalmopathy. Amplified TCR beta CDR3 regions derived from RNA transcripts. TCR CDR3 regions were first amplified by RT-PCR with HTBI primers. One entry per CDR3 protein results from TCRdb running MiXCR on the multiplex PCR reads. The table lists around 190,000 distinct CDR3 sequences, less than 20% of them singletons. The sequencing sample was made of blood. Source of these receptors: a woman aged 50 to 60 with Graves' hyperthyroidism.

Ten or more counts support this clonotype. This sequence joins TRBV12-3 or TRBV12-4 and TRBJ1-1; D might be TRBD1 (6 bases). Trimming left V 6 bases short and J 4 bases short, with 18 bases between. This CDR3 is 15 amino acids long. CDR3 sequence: CASSPTGFTGTEAFF. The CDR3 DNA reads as TGTGCCAGCAGCCCCACAGGGTTTACGGGCACTGAAGCTTTCTTT.

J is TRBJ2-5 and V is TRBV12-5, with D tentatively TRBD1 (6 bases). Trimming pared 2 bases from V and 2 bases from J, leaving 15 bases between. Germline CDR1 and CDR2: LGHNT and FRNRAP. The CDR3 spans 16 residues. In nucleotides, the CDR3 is TGTGCTAGTGGTTTGCGCCTTGACAGGTTTCAAGAGACCCAGTACTTC. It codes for CASGLRLDRFQETQYF.

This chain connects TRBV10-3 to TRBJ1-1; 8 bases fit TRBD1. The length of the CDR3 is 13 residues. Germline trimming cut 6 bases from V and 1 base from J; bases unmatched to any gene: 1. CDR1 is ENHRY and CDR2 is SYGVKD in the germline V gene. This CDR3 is CAISGQGNTEAFF. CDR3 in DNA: TGTGCCATCAGCGGACAGGGGAACACTGAAGCTTTCTTT.

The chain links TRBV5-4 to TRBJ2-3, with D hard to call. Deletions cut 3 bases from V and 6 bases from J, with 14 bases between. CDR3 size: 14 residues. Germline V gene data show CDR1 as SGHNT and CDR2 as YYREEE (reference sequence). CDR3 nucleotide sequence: TGTGCCAGCAGCTCCCCCGCGGATTATGATACGCAGTATTTT. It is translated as CASSSPADYDTQYF.

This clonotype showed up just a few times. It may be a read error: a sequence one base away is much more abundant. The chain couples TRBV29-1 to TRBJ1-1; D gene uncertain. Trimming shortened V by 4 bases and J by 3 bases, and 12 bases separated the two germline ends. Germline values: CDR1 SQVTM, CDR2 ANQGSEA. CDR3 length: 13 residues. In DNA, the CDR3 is TGCAGCGTTGGCCTTATCATGGACACTGAAGCTTTCTTT. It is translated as CSVGLIMDTEAFF.

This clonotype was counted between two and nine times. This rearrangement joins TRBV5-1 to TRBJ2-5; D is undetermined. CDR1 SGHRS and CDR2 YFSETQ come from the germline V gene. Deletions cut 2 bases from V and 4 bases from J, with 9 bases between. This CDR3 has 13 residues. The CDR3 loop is CASSLPPPETQYF. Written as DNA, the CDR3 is TGCGCCAGCAGCTTACCCCCCCCAGAGACCCAGTACTTC.

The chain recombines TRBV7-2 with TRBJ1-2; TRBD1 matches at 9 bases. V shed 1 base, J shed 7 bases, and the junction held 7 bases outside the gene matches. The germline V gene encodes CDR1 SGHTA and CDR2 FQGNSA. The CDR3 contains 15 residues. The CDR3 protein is CASSLGDRVHRGYTF. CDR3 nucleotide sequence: TGTGCCAGCAGCTTAGGGGACAGGGTACATCGTGGCTACACCTTC.

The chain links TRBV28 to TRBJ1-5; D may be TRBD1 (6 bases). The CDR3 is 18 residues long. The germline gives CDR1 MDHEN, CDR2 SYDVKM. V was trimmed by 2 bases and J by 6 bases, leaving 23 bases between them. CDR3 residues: CASSLPTGNLYIFQPQHF. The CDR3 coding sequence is TGTGCCAGCAGTTTACCGACAGGCAATCTCTATATATTTCAGCCCCAGCATTTT.

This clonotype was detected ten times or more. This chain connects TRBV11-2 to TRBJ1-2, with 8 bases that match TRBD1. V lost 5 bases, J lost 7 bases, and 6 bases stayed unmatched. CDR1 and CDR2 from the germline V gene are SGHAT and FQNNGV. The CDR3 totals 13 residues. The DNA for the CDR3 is TGTGCCAGCAGCAAGGACAGGGCTGGTGGCTACACCTTC. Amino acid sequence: CASSKDRAGGYTF.

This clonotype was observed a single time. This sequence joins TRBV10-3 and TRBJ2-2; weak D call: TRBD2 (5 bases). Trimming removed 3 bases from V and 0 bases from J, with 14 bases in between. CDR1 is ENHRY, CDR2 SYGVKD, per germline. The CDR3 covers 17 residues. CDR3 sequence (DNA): TGTGCCATCAGTGAACGGCAGCGGACCCCGAACACCGGGGAGCTGTTTTTT. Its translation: CAISERQRTPNTGELFF.

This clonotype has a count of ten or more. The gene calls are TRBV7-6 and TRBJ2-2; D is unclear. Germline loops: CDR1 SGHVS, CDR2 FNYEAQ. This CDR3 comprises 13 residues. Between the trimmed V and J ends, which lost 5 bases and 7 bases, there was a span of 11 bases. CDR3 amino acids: CASSIRVDGELFF. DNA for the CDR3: TGTGCCAGCAGCATTAGAGTGGACGGGGAGCTGTTTTTT.

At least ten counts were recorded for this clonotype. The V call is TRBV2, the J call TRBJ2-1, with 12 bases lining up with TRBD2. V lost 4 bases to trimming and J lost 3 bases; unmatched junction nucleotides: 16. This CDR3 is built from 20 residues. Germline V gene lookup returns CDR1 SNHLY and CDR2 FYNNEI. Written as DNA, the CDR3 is TGTGCCAGCAGTGCTCGGAGGCAGCCTAGCGGGAGGGCCCACTACAATGAGCAGTTCTTC. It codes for CASSARRQPSGRAHYNEQFF.

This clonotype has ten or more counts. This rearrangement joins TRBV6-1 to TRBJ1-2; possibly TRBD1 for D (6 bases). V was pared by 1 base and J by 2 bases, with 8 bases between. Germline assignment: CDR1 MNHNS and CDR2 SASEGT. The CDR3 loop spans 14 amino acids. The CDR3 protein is CASSEDTGNYGYTF. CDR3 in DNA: TGTGCCAGCAGTGAAGACACAGGGAACTATGGCTACACCTTC.

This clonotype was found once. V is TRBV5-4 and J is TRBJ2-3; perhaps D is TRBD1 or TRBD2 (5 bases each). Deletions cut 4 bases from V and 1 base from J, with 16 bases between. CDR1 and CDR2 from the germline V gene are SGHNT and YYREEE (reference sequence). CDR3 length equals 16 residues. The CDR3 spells CASSPTGALGTDTQYF. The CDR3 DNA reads TGTGCCAGCAGCCCAACCGGGGCCCTTGGCACAGATACGCAGTATTTT.

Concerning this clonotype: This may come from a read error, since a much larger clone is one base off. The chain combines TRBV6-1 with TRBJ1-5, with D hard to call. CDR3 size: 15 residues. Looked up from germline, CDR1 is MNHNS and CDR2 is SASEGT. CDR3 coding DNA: TGTGCCTGCAGTGAGGCAGAAAATAGCAATCAGCCCCAGCATTTT. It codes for CACSEAENSNQPQHF.

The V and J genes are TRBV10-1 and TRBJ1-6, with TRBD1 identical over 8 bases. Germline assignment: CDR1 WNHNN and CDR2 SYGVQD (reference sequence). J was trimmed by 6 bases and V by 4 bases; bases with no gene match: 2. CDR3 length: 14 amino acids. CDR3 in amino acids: CASSAGGSNSPLHF. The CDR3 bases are TGCGCCAGCAGTGCAGGGGGCTCTAATTCACCCCTCCACTTT.

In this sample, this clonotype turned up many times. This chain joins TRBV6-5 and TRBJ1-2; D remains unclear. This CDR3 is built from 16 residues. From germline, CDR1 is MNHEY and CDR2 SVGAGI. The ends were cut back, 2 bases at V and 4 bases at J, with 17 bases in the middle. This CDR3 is CASSYEGSTRTYGYTF. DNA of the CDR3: TGTGCCAGCAGTTACGAGGGATCAACACGAACCTATGGCTACACCTTC.

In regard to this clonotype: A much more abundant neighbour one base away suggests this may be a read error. This CDR3 reads CAGSWGQDTEAFF. As DNA, the CDR3 is TGTGCCGGCAGTTGGGGACAGGACACTGAAGCTTTCTTT. The chain joins TRBV27 to TRBJ1-1, with 8 bases identical to TRBD1. Germline loops: CDR1 MNHEY, CDR2 SMNVEV (reference sequence). The CDR3 runs to 13 residues.

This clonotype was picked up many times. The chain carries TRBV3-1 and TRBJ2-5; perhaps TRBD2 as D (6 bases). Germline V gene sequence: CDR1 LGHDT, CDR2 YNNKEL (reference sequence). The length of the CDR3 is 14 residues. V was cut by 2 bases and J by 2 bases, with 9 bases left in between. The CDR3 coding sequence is TGTGCCAGCAGCCAACGGACTATTCAAGAGACCCAGTACTTC. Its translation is CASSQRTIQETQYF.

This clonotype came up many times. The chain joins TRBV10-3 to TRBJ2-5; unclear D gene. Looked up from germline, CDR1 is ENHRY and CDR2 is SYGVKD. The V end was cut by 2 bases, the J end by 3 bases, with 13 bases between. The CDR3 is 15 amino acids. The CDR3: CAISEGSFQEETQYF. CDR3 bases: TGTGCCATCAGTGAGGGCAGCTTCCAAGAAGAGACCCAGTACTTC.

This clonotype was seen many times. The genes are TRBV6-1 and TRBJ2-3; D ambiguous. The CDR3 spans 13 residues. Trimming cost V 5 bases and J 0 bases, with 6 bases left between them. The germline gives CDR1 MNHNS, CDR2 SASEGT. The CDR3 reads CASSYKSTDTQYF. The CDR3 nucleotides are TGTGCCAGCAGTTATAAGAGCACAGATACGCAGTATTTT.